This T cell receptor beta chain is drawn from a study of shared clonotypes between healthy human individuals. Some clones are missing from TCRdb's copy, which holds only in-frame ones; the method was immunoSEQ multiplex PCR. This table has around 980,000 clones, about 80% appearing once. Between the trimmed V and J ends, which lost 2 bases and 5 bases, there was a span of 17 bases. The CDR3 contains 16 residues. CDR1 is MNHEY and CDR2 is SVGAGI in the germline V gene. This sequence was found in a man aged 18 to 30 in good health. Some clones in this sample may be carry-over from other donors' samples. The chain employs TRBV6-5 and TRBJ2-3, with D perhaps matching TRBD2 (6 bases). The sample taken for sequencing was memory CD4+ T cells from PBMCs. Subset: CD45RA-negative fraction. CDR3 bases: TGTGCCAGCAGTTACGCGCCCGGGAGTGTCGGAGATACGCAGTATTTT. It codes for CASSYAPGSVGDTQYF.